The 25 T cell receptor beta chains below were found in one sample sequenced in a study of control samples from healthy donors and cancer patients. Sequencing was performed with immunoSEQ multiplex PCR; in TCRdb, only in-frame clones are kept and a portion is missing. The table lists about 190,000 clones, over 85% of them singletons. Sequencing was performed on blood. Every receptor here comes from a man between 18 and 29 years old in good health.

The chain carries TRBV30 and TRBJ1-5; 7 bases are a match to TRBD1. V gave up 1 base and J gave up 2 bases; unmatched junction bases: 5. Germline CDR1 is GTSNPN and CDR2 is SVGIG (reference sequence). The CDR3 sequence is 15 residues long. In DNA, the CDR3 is TGTGCCTGGAGTGCCACAGGGGAAGGCAATCAGCCCCAGCATTTT. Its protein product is CAWSATGEGNQPQHF.

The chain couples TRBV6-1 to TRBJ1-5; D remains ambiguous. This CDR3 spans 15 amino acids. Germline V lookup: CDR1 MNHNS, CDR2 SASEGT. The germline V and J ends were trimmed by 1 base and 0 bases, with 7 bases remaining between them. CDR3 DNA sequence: TGTGCCAGCAGTGAAGAGGGCTATAGCAATCAGCCCCAGCATTTT. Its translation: CASSEEGYSNQPQHF.

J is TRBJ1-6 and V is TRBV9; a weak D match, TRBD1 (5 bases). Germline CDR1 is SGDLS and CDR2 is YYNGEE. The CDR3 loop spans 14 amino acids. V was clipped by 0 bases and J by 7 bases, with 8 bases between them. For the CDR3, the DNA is TGTGCCAGCAGCGTAGAGGGACCAAATTCACCCCTCCACTTT. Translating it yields CASSVEGPNSPLHF.

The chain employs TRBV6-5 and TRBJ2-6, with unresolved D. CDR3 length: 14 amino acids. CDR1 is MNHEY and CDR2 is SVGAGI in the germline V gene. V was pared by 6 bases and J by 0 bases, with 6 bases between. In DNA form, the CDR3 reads TGTGCCAGCAGATCTTTCTCTGGGGCCAACGTCCTGACTTTC. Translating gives CASRSFSGANVLTF.

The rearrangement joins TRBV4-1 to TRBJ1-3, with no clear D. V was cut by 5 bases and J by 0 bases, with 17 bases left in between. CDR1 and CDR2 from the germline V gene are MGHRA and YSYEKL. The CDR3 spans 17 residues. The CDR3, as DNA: TGCGCCAGCAGCATTAGAGGCGAGTCCCGCTCTGGAAACACCATATATTTT. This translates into CASSIRGESRSGNTIYF.

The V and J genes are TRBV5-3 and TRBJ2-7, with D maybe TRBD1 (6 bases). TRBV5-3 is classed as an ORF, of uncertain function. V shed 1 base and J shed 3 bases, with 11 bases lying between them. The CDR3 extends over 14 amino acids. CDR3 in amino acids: CARSLWDKHYEQYF. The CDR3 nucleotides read TGTGCCAGAAGCTTGTGGGACAAACACTACGAGCAGTACTTC.

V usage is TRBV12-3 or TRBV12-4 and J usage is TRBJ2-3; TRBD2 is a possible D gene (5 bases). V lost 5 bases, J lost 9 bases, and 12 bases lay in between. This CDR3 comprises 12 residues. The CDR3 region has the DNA TGTGCCAGCAGTCTCGGGGAGCAGACGCAGTATTTT. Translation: CASSLGEQTQYF.

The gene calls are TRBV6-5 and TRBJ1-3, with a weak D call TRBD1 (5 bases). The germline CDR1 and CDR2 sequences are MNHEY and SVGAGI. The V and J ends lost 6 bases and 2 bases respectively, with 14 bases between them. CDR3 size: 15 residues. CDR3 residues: CASRRAPGPGNTIYF. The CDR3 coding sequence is TGTGCCAGCAGACGGGCCCCGGGGCCTGGAAACACCATATATTTT.

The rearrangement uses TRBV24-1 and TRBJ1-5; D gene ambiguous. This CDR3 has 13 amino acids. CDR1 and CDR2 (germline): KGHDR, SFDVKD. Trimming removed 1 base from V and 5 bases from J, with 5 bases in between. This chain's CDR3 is CATSDLADQPQHF. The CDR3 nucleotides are TGTGCCACCAGTGATTTAGCCGATCAGCCCCAGCATTTT.

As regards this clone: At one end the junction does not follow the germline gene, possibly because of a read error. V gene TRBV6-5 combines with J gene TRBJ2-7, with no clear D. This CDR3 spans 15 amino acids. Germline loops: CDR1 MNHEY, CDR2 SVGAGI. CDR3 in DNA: TGTGCCAGCAGTGACTCTTTAATCTCCTCCTACGAGCAGTACTTC. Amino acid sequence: CASSDSLISSYEQYF.

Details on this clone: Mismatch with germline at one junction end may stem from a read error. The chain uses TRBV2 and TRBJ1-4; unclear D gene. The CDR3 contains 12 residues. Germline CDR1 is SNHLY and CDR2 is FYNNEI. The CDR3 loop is CASSEDAGELFF. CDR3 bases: TGTGCCAGCAGCGAAGACGCCGGGGAACTGTTTTTT.

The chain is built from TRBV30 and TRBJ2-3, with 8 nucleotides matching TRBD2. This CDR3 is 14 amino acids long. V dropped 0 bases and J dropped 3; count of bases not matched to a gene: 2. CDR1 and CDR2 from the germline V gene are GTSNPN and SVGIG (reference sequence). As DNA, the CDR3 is TGTGCCTGGAGTGTAAGCGGGGGTACAGATACGCAGTATTTT. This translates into CAWSVSGGTDTQYF.

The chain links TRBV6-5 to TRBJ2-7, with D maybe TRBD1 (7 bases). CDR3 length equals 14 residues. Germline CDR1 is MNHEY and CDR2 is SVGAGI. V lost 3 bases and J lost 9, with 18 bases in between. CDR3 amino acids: CASSYSDRVGGQYF. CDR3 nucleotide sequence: TGTGCCAGCAGTTATTCCGACAGGGTCGGGGGGCAGTACTTC.

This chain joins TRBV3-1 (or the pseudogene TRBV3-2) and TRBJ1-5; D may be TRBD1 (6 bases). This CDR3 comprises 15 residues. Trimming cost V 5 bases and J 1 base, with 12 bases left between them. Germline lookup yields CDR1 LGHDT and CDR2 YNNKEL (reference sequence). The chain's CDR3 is CASSGGGISNQPQHF. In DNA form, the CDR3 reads TGTGCCAGCAGCGGAGGGGGTATCAGCAATCAGCCCCAGCATTTT.

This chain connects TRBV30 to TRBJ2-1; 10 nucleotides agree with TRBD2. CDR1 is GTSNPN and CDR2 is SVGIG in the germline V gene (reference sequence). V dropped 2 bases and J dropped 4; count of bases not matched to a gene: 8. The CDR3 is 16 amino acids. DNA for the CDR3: TGTGCCTGGAGTACCCCGGGTAGCGGGGGGTACAATGAGCAGTTCTTC. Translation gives CAWSTPGSGGYNEQFF.

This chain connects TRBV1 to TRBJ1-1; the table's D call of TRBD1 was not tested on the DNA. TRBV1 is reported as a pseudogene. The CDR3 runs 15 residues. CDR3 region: CTSSQEEEFRGEAFF. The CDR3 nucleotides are TGCACCAGCAGCCAAGAAGAAGAGTTCAGGGGTGAAGCTTTCTTT.

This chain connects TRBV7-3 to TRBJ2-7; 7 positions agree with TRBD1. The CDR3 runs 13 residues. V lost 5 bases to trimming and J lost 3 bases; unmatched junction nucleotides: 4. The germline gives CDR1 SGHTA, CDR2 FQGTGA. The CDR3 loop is CASSRGPHYEQYF. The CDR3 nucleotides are TGTGCCAGCAGCAGGGGGCCACACTACGAGCAGTACTTC.

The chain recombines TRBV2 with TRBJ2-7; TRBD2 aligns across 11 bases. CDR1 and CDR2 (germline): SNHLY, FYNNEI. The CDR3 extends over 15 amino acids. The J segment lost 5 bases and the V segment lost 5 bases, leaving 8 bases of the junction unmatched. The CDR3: CASSFLAGGRDEQYF. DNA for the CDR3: TGTGCCAGCAGTTTCCTAGCGGGGGGCCGCGACGAGCAGTACTTC.

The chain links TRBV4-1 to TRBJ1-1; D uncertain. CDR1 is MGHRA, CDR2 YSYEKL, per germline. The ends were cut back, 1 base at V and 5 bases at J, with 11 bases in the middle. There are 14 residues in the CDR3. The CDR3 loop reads CASSQVDRRTEAFF. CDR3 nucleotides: TGCGCCAGCAGCCAAGTCGACCGTCGAACTGAAGCTTTCTTT.

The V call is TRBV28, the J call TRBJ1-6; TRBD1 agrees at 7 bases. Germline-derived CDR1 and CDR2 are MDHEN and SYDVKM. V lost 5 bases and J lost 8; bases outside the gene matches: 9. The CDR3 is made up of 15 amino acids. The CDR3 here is CASSTLGQAYSPLHF. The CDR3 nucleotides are TGTGCCAGCAGTACCTTAGGACAGGCCTATTCACCCCTCCACTTT. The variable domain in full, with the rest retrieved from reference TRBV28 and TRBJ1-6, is DVKVTQSSRYLVKRTGEKVFLECVQDMDHENMFWYRQDPGLGLRLIYFSYDVKMKEKGDIPEGYSVSREKKERFSLILESASTNQTSMYLCASSTLGQAYSPLHFGNGTRLTVT.

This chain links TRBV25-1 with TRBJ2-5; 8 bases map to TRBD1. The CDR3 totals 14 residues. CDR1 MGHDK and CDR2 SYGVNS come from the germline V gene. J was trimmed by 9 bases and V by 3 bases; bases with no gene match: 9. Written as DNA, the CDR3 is TGTGCCAGCAGTGATCAGACAGGGGATAGGGCCCAGTACTTC. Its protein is CASSDQTGDRAQYF.

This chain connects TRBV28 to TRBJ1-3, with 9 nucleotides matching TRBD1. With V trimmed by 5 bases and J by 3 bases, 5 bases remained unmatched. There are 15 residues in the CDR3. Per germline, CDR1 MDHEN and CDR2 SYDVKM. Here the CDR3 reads CASSTPGQGGNTIYF. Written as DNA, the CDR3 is TGTGCCAGCAGTACCCCGGGACAGGGTGGAAACACCATATATTTT.

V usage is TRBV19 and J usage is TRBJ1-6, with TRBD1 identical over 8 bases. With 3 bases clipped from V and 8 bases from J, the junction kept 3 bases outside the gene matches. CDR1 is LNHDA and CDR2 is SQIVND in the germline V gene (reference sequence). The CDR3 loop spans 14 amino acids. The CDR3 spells CASSIDRGDSPLHF. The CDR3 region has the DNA TGTGCCAGTAGTATCGACAGGGGAGATTCACCCCTCCACTTT.

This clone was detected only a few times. The CDR3 nucleotides are TGTGCCAGTAGGGACAGGGATGGCTATGGCTACACCTTC. Its protein is CASRDRDGYGYTF. This chain connects TRBV19 to TRBJ1-2, with 8 bases that match TRBD1. Trimming removed 6 bases from V and 4 bases from J; junction bases left unmatched: 4. This CDR3 has 13 amino acids. CDR1 and CDR2 (germline): LNHDA, SQIVND (reference sequence).

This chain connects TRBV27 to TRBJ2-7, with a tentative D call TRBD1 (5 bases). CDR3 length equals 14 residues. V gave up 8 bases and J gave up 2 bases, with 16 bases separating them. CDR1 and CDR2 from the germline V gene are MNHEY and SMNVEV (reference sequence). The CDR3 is CASAAGPITYEQYF. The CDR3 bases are TGTGCCAGCGCGGCAGGGCCAATTACCTACGAGCAGTACTTC.